This T cell receptor beta chain derives from a study of CD4 T cells in relation to SARS-CoV-2 and coronaviruses. Concerning this clone: What it recognizes is unknown.

The CDR3 has 16 residues. Germline CDR1 is KGHSH and CDR2 is LQKENI. Trimming took off 1 base at V and 0 bases at J, with 10 bases between the two ends. The assay was immunoSEQ multiplex PCR, and TCRdb's table has in-frame clones only and misses some. This sample has about 60,000 clones; around 90% occur once, and the top ten carry roughly 0.4%. General observations from the study: Culture-expanded clones reflect memory recall rather than primary priming during culture.

The sequencing input was naive CD4+ T cells from PBMCs. Regarding subset: naive CD4+ T cells isolated by negative enrichment. The TCR originated in an adult with COVID-19. This chain links TRBV18 with TRBJ2-1; D is possibly TRBD1 or TRBD2 (6 bases each). In nucleotides, the CDR3 is TGTGCCAGCTCACCACAACAGGGACTCTCCTACAATGAGCAGTTCTTC. It codes for CASSPQQGLSYNEQFF.